These 21 T cell receptor beta chains were sequenced from one sample in a study of cytomegalovirus exposure and HLA in healthy donors. PCR amplification relied on 60 Vbeta primers (plus 13 Jbeta primers). The method was immunoSEQ multiplex PCR; TCRdb's version includes in-frame clones alone and lacks a portion of them. Counted here are around 85,000 clones, around 80% occurring once; the ten biggest clones make up approximately 31%. The sample consisted of PBMCs. Receptor source: a man aged 45-65 years in good health and CMV-seropositive.

The table lists this clone with a count of one. V gene TRBV5-1 combines with J gene TRBJ1-1, with a tentative D call TRBD1 (5 bases). The CDR3 has 14 amino acids. Looked up from germline, CDR1 is SGHRS and CDR2 is YFSETQ. V lost 3 bases, J lost 1 base, and 10 bases lay in between. In DNA form, the CDR3 reads TGCGCCAGCAGCTACACGGGGGGGAACACTGAAGCTTTCTTT. It specifies CASSYTGGNTEAFF.

Regarding this clone: One junction end disagrees with the germline gene, perhaps due to a read error. This chain connects TRBV11-2 to TRBJ2-6; D is perhaps TRBD1 (5 bases). The CDR3 extends over 16 amino acids. Germline CDR1 and CDR2: SGHAT and FQNNGV. The DNA of the CDR3 is TGTGCCAGCAGCTTAGCCTTTTTGACTGGGGCCAACGGCCTGACTTTC. Translated, it gives CASSLAFLTGANGLTF.

The CDR3 nucleotides are TGCGCCAGCAGCCGGGAGGTAGCTAGCGGGAGTTCGGAGCAGTTCTTC. This gives the protein CASSREVASGSSEQFF. The chain recombines TRBV4-3 with TRBJ2-1; 10 bases match TRBD2. The CDR3 totals 16 residues. V shed 4 bases and J 10 bases; nucleotides not matched to a gene: 13. Germline values: CDR1 LGHNA, CDR2 YSLEER.

V and J are TRBV7-6 and TRBJ2-5; D is possibly TRBD1 (6 bases). Germline V gene lookup returns CDR1 SGHVS and CDR2 FNYEAQ. Trimming pared 5 bases from V and 3 bases from J, leaving 16 bases between. This CDR3 contains 15 residues. Here the CDR3 DNA reads TGTGCCAGCAGCCAGGGCTGGACAGCCAAAGAGACCCAGTACTTC. Encoded protein: CASSQGWTAKETQYF.

This clone turned up a few times. The chain links TRBV7-6 to TRBJ2-1; 11 bases are a match to TRBD2. Germline CDR1 reads SGHVS; CDR2 reads FNYEAQ. J gave up 6 bases and V 4 bases, and 8 bases lay outside the gene matches. The CDR3 has 16 residues. Written as DNA, the CDR3 is TGTGCCAGCAGCTCGGGGCGGGGACTAGCGGTCAATGAGCAGTTCTTC. Translation gives CASSSGRGLAVNEQFF.

The chain has TRBV13 and TRBJ2-5, with D maybe TRBD1 (10 bases). The CDR3 has 18 residues. The germline V gene has CDR1 PRHDT and CDR2 FYEKMQ (reference sequence). V was pared by 5 bases and J by 3 bases, with 25 bases between. In DNA, the CDR3 is TGTGCCAGCAGCCAAGACAGGGGGCTTTCTAGCGGGAAAGAGACCCAGTACTTC. The encoded protein is CASSQDRGLSSGKETQYF.

The chain employs TRBV2 and TRBJ1-2, with TRBD1 matching 7 bases. This CDR3 contains 14 residues. The germline V gene has CDR1 SNHLY and CDR2 FYNNEI. V lost 5 bases and J lost 5; bases outside the gene matches: 8. CDR3 nucleotide sequence: TGTGCCAGCAGTCAAATGGACAGGAATTATGGCTACACCTTC. Encoded protein: CASSQMDRNYGYTF.

The chain employs TRBV19 and TRBJ1-1; D is ambiguous. This CDR3 contains 14 residues. The germline V and J ends were trimmed by 5 bases and 6 bases, with 16 bases remaining between them. The germline V gene has CDR1 LNHDA and CDR2 SQIVND (reference sequence). Here the CDR3 DNA reads TGTGCCAGTAGTCCTCGGGCCCCGGGAGCTGAAGCTTTCTTT. This gives the protein CASSPRAPGAEAFF.

Turning to this clone: Sequence at one end of the junction differs from germline and may be a read error. V and J are TRBV7-9 and TRBJ2-7, with TRBD2 matching 9 bases. Germline CDR1 and CDR2: SEHNR and FQNEAQ (reference sequence). The CDR3 has 16 amino acids. CDR3 loop: CSSSSLGSGSISEQYF. In DNA, the CDR3 is TGTTCCAGCAGCTCCCTGGGTAGCGGGAGCATTTCCGAGCAGTACTTC. Combining the CDR3 with reference TRBV7-9 and TRBJ2-7 gives the whole variable domain DTGVSQNPRHKITKRGQNVTFRCDPISEHNRLYWYRQTLGQGPEFLTYFQNEAQLEKSRLLSDRFSAERPKGSFSTLEIQRTEQGDSAMYLCSSSSLGSGSISEQYFGPGTRLTVT.

The rearrangement uses TRBV30 and TRBJ1-1; D gene unclear. Germline CDR1 GTSNPN, CDR2 SVGIG (reference sequence). Trimming cost V 1 base and J 6 bases, with 12 bases left between them. CDR3 length equals 13 residues. This CDR3 reads CAWSGALGSEAFF. The CDR3 DNA reads TGTGCCTGGAGTGGGGCATTGGGCTCTGAAGCTTTCTTT.

This clone was seen just once. One end of the junction fails to match germline, which may point to a read error. V usage is TRBV7-9 and J usage is TRBJ1-1; weak D call: TRBD1 (6 bases). CDR1 is SEHNR, CDR2 FQNEAQ, per germline (reference sequence). This CDR3 has 17 amino acids. Here the CDR3 DNA reads TGTTCCAGCAGCTTTCCTCCAGGGGCCCCCGATGACACTGAAGCTTTCTTT. As protein: CSSSFPPGAPDDTEAFF. The whole variable domain, remainder taken from reference TRBV7-9 and TRBJ1-1, is DTGVSQNPRHKITKRGQNVTFRCDPISEHNRLYWYRQTLGQGPEFLTYFQNEAQLEKSRLLSDRFSAERPKGSFSTLEIQRTEQGDSAMYLCSSSFPPGAPDDTEAFFGQGTRLTVV.

The chain links TRBV29-1 to TRBJ1-1; the D gene is possibly TRBD1 (5 bases). This CDR3 contains 12 residues. The V end lost 4 bases, the J end lost 2 bases, and 8 bases lay between the germline ends. Germline assignment: CDR1 SQVTM and CDR2 ANQGSEA. CDR3 sequence reads: CSVVRANTEAFF. CDR3 coding DNA: TGCAGCGTTGTCAGGGCCAACACTGAAGCTTTCTTT.

The chain joins TRBV30 to TRBJ1-5; D gene ambiguous. This CDR3 has 16 amino acids. The V and J ends lost 0 bases and 2 bases respectively, with 14 bases between them. Germline assignment: CDR1 GTSNPN and CDR2 SVGIG (reference sequence). CDR3 bases: TGTGCCTGGAGTGTATCGACTGTTGTTGGCAATCAGCCCCAGCATTTT. This sequence encodes CAWSVSTVVGNQPQHF.

This chain connects TRBV10-3 to TRBJ2-3; 7 bases align to TRBD1. Trimming at V came to 11 bases and at J to 1 base, leaving 12 bases not matched to a gene. The CDR3 sequence is 15 residues long. Germline V lookup: CDR1 ENHRY, CDR2 SYGVKD. The CDR3, as DNA: TGTGCCCTTAAGCCCGGGACAGAGGGCACAGATACGCAGTATTTT. Translated: CALKPGTEGTDTQYF.

The count of this clone is one. This chain connects TRBV11-2 to TRBJ2-5; maybe TRBD2 (6 bases). Trimming pared 4 bases from V and 2 bases from J, leaving 20 bases between. The CDR3 length is 17 residues. From germline, CDR1 is SGHAT and CDR2 FQNNGV. The CDR3 DNA reads TGTGCCAGCAGCTCTTGGGGACTTCTGATTCGACAAGAGACCCAGTACTTC. Residues: CASSSWGLLIRQETQYF. The whole variable domain, remainder taken from reference TRBV11-2 and TRBJ2-5, is EAGVAQSPRYKIIEKRQSVAFWCNPISGHATLYWYQQILGQGPKLLIQFQNNGVVDDSQLPKDRFSAERLKGVDSTLKIQPAKLEDSAVYLCASSSWGLLIRQETQYFGPGTRLLVL.

In its sample, this clone was seen a few times. The J gene is TRBJ2-7, the V gene TRBV29-1; 11 bases are shared with TRBD2. The CDR3 runs to 16 residues. Germline loops: CDR1 SQVTM, CDR2 ANQGSEA. With V trimmed by 1 base and J by 1 base, 6 bases remained unmatched. The DNA of the CDR3 is TGCAGCGTTGAAGGAACGGGACTAGCGGAGTCCTACGAGCAGTACTTC. It codes for CSVEGTGLAESYEQYF.

This clone was seen more than once but under ten times. The J gene is TRBJ2-5, the V gene TRBV19; maybe TRBD1 (5 bases). Germline assignment: CDR1 LNHDA and CDR2 SQIVND (reference sequence). This CDR3 spans 11 amino acids. The CDR3 bases are TGTGCTGCAGGGATGTCAGAGACCCAGTACTTC. It translates to CAAGMSETQYF.

CDR3 nucleotides: TGTGCCAGCTCACAGGACGGGGAGGTCCAGGAGACCCAGTACTTC. Protein sequence: CASSQDGEVQETQYF. The rearrangement uses TRBV18 and TRBJ2-5; TRBD2 is a possible D gene (6 bases). The V end was cut by 4 bases, the J end by 5 bases, with 17 bases between. Germline V lookup: CDR1 KGHSH, CDR2 LQKENI. CDR3 length: 15 residues.

This clone was seen a handful of times. The rearrangement uses TRBV27 and TRBJ1-2; perhaps TRBD1 as D (6 bases). The CDR3 is 16 residues long. Germline V gene lookup returns CDR1 MNHEY and CDR2 SMNVEV (reference sequence). V gave up 4 bases and J gave up 4 bases, with 19 bases separating them. CDR3 in amino acids: CASSSDMRGGTYGYTF. The CDR3 DNA reads TGTGCCAGCAGTTCGGACATGAGGGGGGGAACCTATGGCTACACCTTC.

The rearrangement joins TRBV9 to TRBJ2-7, with 9 positions matching TRBD2. CDR3 length: 15 amino acids. Germline values: CDR1 SGDLS, CDR2 YYNGEE. V dropped 0 bases and J dropped 6; count of bases not matched to a gene: 7. The CDR3 nucleotides are TGTGCCAGCAGCGTAGCGACTAGCGGAGTAGGCGAGCAGTACTTC. Amino acids: CASSVATSGVGEQYF. The variable domain in full, with the rest retrieved from reference TRBV9 and TRBJ2-7, is DSGVTQTPKHLITATGQRVTLRCSPRSGDLSVYWYQQSLDQGLQFLIQYYNGEERAKGNILERFSAQQFPDLHSELNLSSLELGDSALYFCASSVATSGVGEQYFGPGTRLTVT.

This clone was seen more than once but under ten times. V gene TRBV29-1 combines with J gene TRBJ2-3; 7 nucleotides line up with TRBD1. The germline CDR1 and CDR2 sequences are SQVTM and ANQGSEA. CDR3 length: 15 residues. V trimming: 4 bases; J trimming: 0 bases; junction bases outside the gene matches: 7. CDR3 loop: CSVGNSRGSTDTQYF. The CDR3 nucleotides are TGCAGCGTTGGTAATTCCAGGGGGAGCACAGATACGCAGTATTTT.